Judged by abundance, the clone carrying this T cell receptor beta chain is medium-sized. Its specificity is unknown. Germline loops: CDR1 MRHNA, CDR2 SNTAGT. The CDR3 is 14 residues long. V lost 0 bases and J lost 7, with 10 bases in between. Four subsets defined by PD-1 and/or TIGIT were sorted from live CD3+CD8+TCRalphabeta+ cells. Each library started from roughly 16 ng of total RNA using the QIAseq Immune Repertoire TCR panel. TCRdb re-derived calls from the reads in MiXCR, one entry per CDR3 protein. The sample shows some 300 distinct CDR3 sequences, approximately 6.7% of them seen only once. The data derive from a study of circulating CD8 cells and anti-PD-1 response in melanoma. About the research overall: Every 2 weeks, patients got 3 mg/kg nivolumab intravenously.

The study, taken as a whole, reports: At M1, fewer than 8% of TRB clonotypes appeared in multiple subsets. DNEG was most diverse; TIGIT repertoires were least diverse.

Sequenced material: CD8+ T cells from PBMCs, taken at baseline or after one month of anti-PD-1 therapy (not recorded which). The clonotype comes from a human donor with melanoma. The chain links TRBV6-4 to TRBJ2-1; D is uncertain. Here the CDR3 DNA reads TGTGCCAGCAGTGACTCCGGGCCTGGAAATGAGCAGTTCTTC. The encoded protein is CASSDSGPGNEQFF.